The next 13 T cell receptor beta chains were all read from a single sample in a study of Ad26.COV2.S vaccination and SARS-CoV-2 variants. The sample's treatment: 15 to 20 received Ad26.COV2.S at low or high dose, single or two shots; several received placebo; per-sample allocation not given. Sampling took place 63 days after the first vaccine or placebo injection. Some clones are missing from TCRdb's copy, which holds only in-frame ones; the method was immunoSEQ multiplex PCR. The sample records fewer than 500,000 clones, 90% being singletons. This specimen was peripheral blood, taken in a trial of Ad26.COV2.S vaccine versus placebo. The origin of the receptors is a person between 18 and 65 years old who received the Ad26.COV2.S COVID-19 vaccine or a placebo.

This clone has just one count. The chain combines TRBV6-5 with TRBJ2-3; 7 bases are shared with TRBD2. Trimming removed 2 bases from V and 6 bases from J; junction bases left unmatched: 11. CDR3 length: 16 amino acids. Germline V gene sequence: CDR1 MNHEY, CDR2 SVGAGI. The CDR3 nucleotides read TGTGCCAGCAGTTACCGACTAGCAGCTACCCAGGATACGCAGTATTTT. This codes for CASSYRLAATQDTQYF.

V gene TRBV4-1 combines with J gene TRBJ1-4, with 10 bases matching TRBD1. The CDR3 contains 16 residues. The germline CDR1 and CDR2 sequences are MGHRA and YSYEKL. V lost 3 bases and J lost 7; bases outside the gene matches: 8. CDR3 bases: TGCGCCAGCAGCCAGGGACAGGGGCGAGTGGGTGAAAAACTGTTTTTT. Amino acids: CASSQGQGRVGEKLFF.

The chain links TRBV11-1 to TRBJ2-5; 13 bases match TRBD2. Trimming removed 5 bases from V and 7 bases from J; junction bases left unmatched: 10. Germline V gene data show CDR1 as SGHAT and CDR2 as FQDESV (reference sequence). The CDR3 sequence is 16 residues long. CDR3 nucleotides: TGTGCCAGCAGCCCTAGGACTAGCGGGGGCTCAGCGACCCAGTACTTC. Protein sequence: CASSPRTSGGSATQYF.

The rearrangement links TRBV24-1 to TRBJ1-5; D unresolved. CDR1 KGHDR and CDR2 SFDVKD come from the germline V gene. Trimming took 4 bases from V and 0 from J, leaving 6 bases between them. This CDR3 has 14 residues. CDR3 region: CATSDLHSNQPQHF. CDR3 DNA sequence: TGTGCCACCAGTGACCTTCATAGCAATCAGCCCCAGCATTTT.

The chain recombines TRBV5-6 with TRBJ2-6; D is undetermined. V was cut by 2 bases and J by 0 bases, with 6 bases left in between. The CDR3 runs to 15 residues. CDR1 and CDR2 (germline): SGHDT, YYEEEE. The DNA of the CDR3 is TGTGCCAGCAGCTTTGTGGTCTCTGGGGCCAACGTCCTGACTTTC. It yields the protein CASSFVVSGANVLTF. Full variable domain (outside the CDR3, taken from reference TRBV5-6 and TRBJ2-6): DAGVTQSPTHLIKTRGQQVTLRCSPKSGHDTVSWYQQALGQGPQFIFQYYEEEERQRGNFPDRFSGHQFPNYSSELNVNALLLGDSALYLCASSFVVSGANVLTFGAGSRLTVL.

The V gene is TRBV28, the J gene TRBJ1-6; the D gene is possibly TRBD1 (5 bases). Germline V lookup: CDR1 MDHEN, CDR2 SYDVKM. The CDR3 runs to 17 residues. The ends were cut back, 3 bases at V and 0 bases at J, with 12 bases in the middle. The CDR3 is CASSFPGKPSYNSPLHF. Written as DNA, the CDR3 is TGTGCCAGCAGTTTCCCAGGGAAACCCTCCTATAATTCACCCCTCCACTTT.

The chain combines TRBV5-1 with TRBJ2-2, with D perhaps matching TRBD2 (7 bases). Looked up from germline, CDR1 is SGHRS and CDR2 is YFSETQ. This CDR3 is built from 14 residues. With 2 bases removed from V and 5 bases from J, the gap between germline ends came to 10 bases. The CDR3: CASSLAGQTGELFF. The CDR3 region has the DNA TGCGCCAGCAGCTTAGCGGGACAAACCGGGGAGCTGTTTTTT. The entire variable domain, with the rest obtained from reference TRBV5-1 and TRBJ2-2, is as follows: KAGVTQTPRYLIKTRGQQVTLSCSPISGHRSVSWYQQTPGQGLQFLFEYFSETQRNKGNFPGRFSGRQFSNSRSEMNVSTLELGDSALYLCASSLAGQTGELFFGEGSRLTVL.

This chain connects TRBV18 to TRBJ1-5; D unresolved. CDR1 and CDR2 from the germline V gene are KGHSH and LQKENI. V shed 1 base and J shed 4 bases, with 5 bases lying between them. This CDR3 has 13 amino acids. The CDR3: CASSPQGNQPQHF. The CDR3 region has the DNA TGTGCCAGCTCACCACAAGGGAATCAGCCCCAGCATTTT. Complete variable domain (other parts from reference TRBV18 and TRBJ1-5): NAGVMQNPRHLVRRRGQEARLRCSPMKGHSHVYWYRQLPEEGLKFMVYLQKENIIDESGMPKERFSAEFPKEGPSILRIQQVVRGDSAAYFCASSPQGNQPQHFGDGTRLSIL.

The chain joins TRBV5-6 to TRBJ2-7; D might be TRBD2 (5 bases). Germline V gene lookup returns CDR1 SGHDT and CDR2 YYEEEE. V was cut by 4 bases and J by 7 bases, with 27 bases left in between. The CDR3 is 17 residues long. CDR3 residues: CASSPDLASTTRGEQYF. The CDR3 bases are TGTGCCAGCAGCCCCGACCTGGCTAGTACTACGCGCGGGGAGCAGTACTTC.

V is TRBV12-5 and J is TRBJ2-3; D not certain. The V end lost 4 bases, the J end lost 2 bases, and 10 bases lay between the germline ends. The germline CDR1 and CDR2 sequences are LGHNT and FRNRAP. The CDR3 is made up of 14 amino acids. CDR3 loop: CASGYGDDTDTQYF. DNA for the CDR3: TGTGCTAGTGGTTATGGGGATGACACAGATACGCAGTATTTT.

This clone was counted a single time. This rearrangement joins TRBV19 to TRBJ2-3; 9 nucleotides line up with TRBD2. Germline CDR1 LNHDA, CDR2 SQIVND (reference sequence). The V and J ends lost 7 bases and 1 base, in that order; junction bases with no gene match: 6. This CDR3 has 15 residues. CDR3 nucleotides: TGTGCCAGTAAGGCACTAGCGGGCGGCACAGATACGCAGTATTTT. The encoded protein is CASKALAGGTDTQYF.

The CDR3 here is CASSLDRDEQPQHF. The DNA of the CDR3 is TGTGCCAGCAGCTTGGACAGGGACGAACAGCCCCAGCATTTT. The V and J genes are TRBV5-4 and TRBJ1-5, with a possible D match to TRBD1 (6 bases). The length of the CDR3 is 14 residues. Germline V gene data show CDR1 as SGHNT and CDR2 as YYREEE (reference sequence). Trimming left V 0 bases short and J 7 bases short, with 11 bases between. Full variable domain (missing parts from reference TRBV5-4 and TRBJ1-5): ETGVTQSPTHLIKTRGQQVTLRCSSQSGHNTVSWYQQALGQGPQFIFQYYREEENGRGNFPPRFSGLQFPNYSSELNVNALELDDSALYLCASSLDRDEQPQHFGDGTRLSIL.

The chain joins TRBV3-1 (or the pseudogene TRBV3-2) to TRBJ1-3, with D possibly matching TRBD1 (6 bases). The germline CDR1 and CDR2 sequences are LGHDT and YNNKEL (reference sequence). The V end was cut by 2 bases, the J end by 0 bases, with 11 bases between. This CDR3 has 16 amino acids. The CDR3 spells CASSQNRALSGNTIYF. CDR3 nucleotide sequence: TGTGCCAGCAGCCAAAACAGGGCGCTCTCTGGAAACACCATATATTTT.